The clone carrying this T cell receptor (beta chain) was found a few times. Antigen: not known. The entry originates in a study of T cells after yellow fever vaccination. Study results and caveats: Post-booster reappearance was seen for most primary-vaccination clones (96% CD4, around 90% CD8). Within FACS-sorted repertoires, abundant clonotypes contaminating from the bulk population could be present. Weaker, the secondary response peaked sooner, at day 5 versus 15.

TCRdb re-derived calls from the 5' RACE reads in MiXCR, one entry per CDR3 protein. The sample lists a few hundred thousand distinct CDR3 sequences, roughly 5.2% seen once, with less than 3.5% in the top ten. The CDR3 has 14 residues. V gave up 8 bases and J gave up 4 bases, with 17 bases separating them. Germline values: CDR1 SNHLY, CDR2 FYNNEI. The sequenced sample was CD4+ T cells sorted from PBMCs, obtained on the day of the yellow fever booster vaccination. The chain employs TRBV2 and TRBJ1-1; D may be TRBD1 (6 bases). The TCR comes from a young man who received the YFV17D yellow fever vaccine. This chain's CDR3 is CASSGVNPGTEAFF. CDR3 nucleotide sequence: TGTGCCAGCTCAGGGGTTAACCCGGGCACTGAAGCTTTCTTT.